Shown below are 27 T cell receptor beta chains from a single sample sequenced in a study of control samples from healthy donors and cancer patients. Profiling relied on immunoSEQ multiplex PCR, and the TCRdb table lists in-frame clones only, not all of them. The data show 350,000 to 450,000 clones, with more than 80% seen just once and over 5.5% held by the top ten. Specimen: PBMCs. These receptor sequences come from a man aged 35 to 55 with head and neck cancer.

This chain connects TRBV7-2 to TRBJ2-3; maybe TRBD1 (5 bases). This CDR3 has 16 residues. Germline V CDR1 and CDR2: SGHTA, FQGNSA. V gave up 1 base and J gave up 0 bases, with 11 bases separating them. The CDR3 nucleotides read TGTGCCAGCAGCTTAGAGGGCAGGGCGAGCACAGATACGCAGTATTTT. Translating gives CASSLEGRASTDTQYF. Combining the CDR3 with reference TRBV7-2 and TRBJ2-3 gives the whole variable domain GAGVSQSPSNKVTEKGKDVELRCDPISGHTALYWYRQSLGQGLEFLIYFQGNSAPDKSGLPSDRFSAERTGGSVSTLTIQRTQQEDSAVYLCASSLEGRASTDTQYFGPGTRLTVL.

CDR3: CAWSPGDRIQETQYF. The CDR3 region has the DNA TGTGCCTGGAGCCCCGGTGACAGGATCCAAGAGACCCAGTACTTC. The chain links TRBV30 to TRBJ2-5, with TRBD1 as a possible D gene (6 bases). Trimming took off 3 bases at V and 1 base at J, with 15 bases between the two ends. Germline CDR1 reads GTSNPN; CDR2 reads SVGIG (reference sequence). This CDR3 region has 15 residues.

V gene TRBV9 combines with J gene TRBJ1-5, with D unclear. This CDR3 spans 15 amino acids. From germline, CDR1 is SGDLS and CDR2 YYNGEE. The ends were cut back, 0 bases at V and 0 bases at J, with 7 bases in the middle. The DNA for the CDR3 is TGTGCCAGCAGCGTAGGAGGAGATAGCAATCAGCCCCAGCATTTT. Translation: CASSVGGDSNQPQHF.

This clone was seen just once. The chain carries TRBV19 and TRBJ1-2; TRBD1 matches 8 bases. Germline CDR1 LNHDA, CDR2 SQIVND (reference sequence). The CDR3 consists of 19 residues. V dropped 4 bases and J dropped 6; count of bases not matched to a gene: 22. CDR3 in amino acids: CASSRRPQDRVSLIDGYTF. The CDR3 nucleotides read TGTGCCAGTAGTAGACGCCCTCAGGACAGGGTGTCCTTAATAGATGGCTACACCTTC.

This chain connects TRBV6-6 to TRBJ2-1, with D perhaps TRBD2 (6 bases). Germline assignment: CDR1 MNHNY and CDR2 SVGAGI (reference sequence). CDR3 length: 12 residues. With 2 bases removed from V and 7 bases from J, the gap between germline ends came to 6 bases. The CDR3 nucleotides are TGTGCCAGCAGTTACGGGGGGAATGAGCAGTTCTTC. Translation gives CASSYGGNEQFF.

V is TRBV29-1 and J is TRBJ2-2, with D maybe TRBD1 (5 bases). Per germline, CDR1 SQVTM and CDR2 ANQGSEA. This CDR3 comprises 15 residues. V was shortened by 1 base and J by 3 bases, with 12 bases between the two germline ends. For the CDR3, the DNA is TGCAGCGTTGAAGGCGCAGGGCGCTACACCGGGGAGCTGTTTTTT. This codes for CSVEGAGRYTGELFF.

The V gene is TRBV25-1, the J gene TRBJ1-4; no clear D. This CDR3 is built from 13 residues. V lost 3 bases, J lost 7 bases, and 9 bases lay in between. Germline V CDR1 and CDR2: MGHDK, SYGVNS. CDR3 bases: TGTGCCAGCAGTGAGGGAGTTGGTGAAAAACTGTTTTTT. Amino acids: CASSEGVGEKLFF.

V gene TRBV6-6 combines with J gene TRBJ1-1; D gene uncertain. This CDR3 is 15 amino acids long. Germline CDR1 and CDR2: MNHNY and SVGAGI (reference sequence). V was pared by 4 bases and J by 1 base, with 13 bases between. This CDR3 reads CASSFPQDANTEAFF. As DNA, the CDR3 is TGTGCCAGCAGTTTCCCCCAGGACGCGAACACTGAAGCTTTCTTT.

For this clone: The junction departs from the called germline gene at one end, perhaps through a read error. The chain employs TRBV11-2 and TRBJ2-2, with a tentative D call TRBD2 (6 bases). From germline, CDR1 is SGHAT and CDR2 FQNNGV. This CDR3 has 15 residues. CDR3 bases: TGTGCCAGCAGCTTAGGCCCCTCAACAGGCGGGGAGCTATTTTTT. Protein product: CASSLGPSTGGELFF. Combining the CDR3 with reference TRBV11-2 and TRBJ2-2 gives the whole variable domain EAGVAQSPRYKIIEKRQSVAFWCNPISGHATLYWYQQILGQGPKLLIQFQNNGVVDDSQLPKDRFSAERLKGVDSTLKIQPAKLEDSAVYLCASSLGPSTGGELFFGEGSRLTVL.

This clone has only a few counts. A junction end diverges from the germline sequence, so it may reflect a read error. V usage is TRBV7-7 and J usage is TRBJ2-3; D is unresolved. Per the germline V gene, CDR1 is SSHAT and CDR2 is FNYEAQ (reference sequence). The CDR3 is 14 residues long. This CDR3 reads CASSFLPSTDTQYF. DNA for the CDR3: TGTGCTAGCAGCTTTTTGCCTAGCACAGATACGCAGTATTTT.

This rearrangement joins TRBV5-4 to TRBJ2-2; unclear D gene. Germline loops: CDR1 SGHNT, CDR2 YYREEE (reference sequence). CDR3 length: 15 residues. V gave up 0 bases and J gave up 6 bases, with 12 bases separating them. CDR3 bases: TGTGCCAGCAGCTTGGGACCCTCATCCGCCGGGGAGCTGTTTTTT. It is translated as CASSLGPSSAGELFF.

V and J are TRBV18 and TRBJ1-4; D gene unclear. V was trimmed by 1 base and J by 0 bases, leaving 12 bases between them. The CDR3 totals 17 residues. Looked up from germline, CDR1 is KGHSH and CDR2 is LQKENI. The chain's CDR3 is CASSPQYSVTTNEKLFF. The CDR3 nucleotides read TGTGCCAGCTCACCACAGTACAGCGTCACAACTAATGAAAAACTGTTTTTT.

This clone was recorded a few times. V and J are TRBV20-1 and TRBJ2-7; 8 positions match TRBD2. The ends lost 3 bases at V and 6 bases at J; junction bases unmatched: 7. This CDR3 has 13 residues. Germline V lookup: CDR1 DFQATT, CDR2 SNEGSKA (reference sequence). CDR3 sequence: CSASYPGRVEQYF. The CDR3 nucleotides are TGCAGTGCTAGTTATCCCGGGAGGGTCGAGCAGTACTTC.

This chain connects TRBV27 to TRBJ1-5; no clear D. V lost 8 bases, J lost 5 bases, and 4 bases lay in between. Germline V gives CDR1 MNHEY, CDR2 SMNVEV (reference sequence). This CDR3 has 10 residues. For the CDR3, the DNA is TGTGCCAGCGGGCATCAGCCCCAGCATTTT. It encodes CASGHQPQHF.

V is TRBV20-1 and J is TRBJ2-1; 8 positions agree with TRBD1. V shed 3 bases and J 7 bases; nucleotides not matched to a gene: 8. Germline CDR1 is DFQATT and CDR2 is SNEGSKA (reference sequence). The CDR3 contains 14 residues. The CDR3 protein is CSASGGQGRNEQFF. For the CDR3, the DNA is TGCAGTGCTAGTGGCGGACAGGGCCGGAATGAGCAGTTCTTC.

This clone occurred a few times. The genes are TRBV7-9 and TRBJ1-4; 7 nucleotides align to TRBD1. Germline-derived CDR1 and CDR2 are SEHNR and FQNEAQ (reference sequence). The CDR3 is 14 residues long. With V trimmed by 4 bases and J by 10 bases, 9 bases remained unmatched. The CDR3 DNA reads as TGTGCCAGCAGCTGGACTACAGGGGTTGGAAAACTGTTTTTT. Amino acid sequence: CASSWTTGVGKLFF.

The DNA for the CDR3 is TGTGCCAGCAGCCAGGACGGGGGGCCGTCCGATACGCAGTATTTT. This sequence encodes CASSQDGGPSDTQYF. The rearrangement uses TRBV3-1 (or the pseudogene TRBV3-2) and TRBJ2-3; the D gene is possibly TRBD2 (7 bases). Germline V gene sequence: CDR1 LGHDT, CDR2 YNNKEL (reference sequence). CDR3 size: 15 residues. The ends were cut back, 3 bases at V and 6 bases at J, with 16 bases in the middle.

The V call is TRBV9, the J call TRBJ2-2; 10 bases fit TRBD1. Germline V gene sequence: CDR1 SGDLS, CDR2 YYNGEE. V shed 3 bases, J shed 4 bases, and the junction held 6 bases outside the gene matches. The CDR3 length is 16 residues. CDR3 coding DNA: TGTGCCAGCAGCGCGGGACAGGGGCTATTCACCGGGGAGCTGTTTTTT. It translates to CASSAGQGLFTGELFF. Variable domain in full (rest from reference TRBV9 and TRBJ2-2): DSGVTQTPKHLITATGQRVTLRCSPRSGDLSVYWYQQSLDQGLQFLIQYYNGEERAKGNILERFSAQQFPDLHSELNLSSLELGDSALYFCASSAGQGLFTGELFFGEGSRLTVL.

The chain recombines TRBV6-6 with TRBJ1-2; 7 bases fit TRBD1. J was trimmed by 4 bases and V by 5 bases; bases with no gene match: 16. Germline V gene sequence: CDR1 MNHNY, CDR2 SVGAGI (reference sequence). CDR3 length: 17 amino acids. CDR3 amino acids: CASSRDYRGGGPYGYTF. CDR3 sequence (DNA): TGTGCCAGCAGTCGCGATTACAGGGGTGGAGGTCCCTATGGCTACACCTTC.

The chain employs TRBV7-3 and TRBJ2-1; 7 nucleotides match TRBD1. The J segment lost 3 bases and the V segment lost 2 bases, leaving 4 bases of the junction unmatched. This CDR3 has 15 residues. Germline values: CDR1 SGHTA, CDR2 FQGTGA. CDR3 protein: CASSLAGTVYNEQFF. For the CDR3, the DNA is TGTGCCAGCAGCTTAGCCGGGACAGTCTACAATGAGCAGTTCTTC.

V and J are TRBV3-1 (or the pseudogene TRBV3-2) and TRBJ1-3; D call uncertain. V gave up 5 bases and J gave up 3 bases, with 14 bases separating them. The CDR3 spans 15 residues. Germline CDR1 reads LGHDT; CDR2 reads YNNKEL (reference sequence). CDR3 in DNA: TGTGCCAGCAGCTCTTCGAATAGATATGGAAACACCATATATTTT. It encodes CASSSSNRYGNTIYF.

The rearrangement links TRBV28 to TRBJ2-5; TRBD2 matches 14 bases. CDR1 is MDHEN and CDR2 is SYDVKM in the germline V gene. With 6 bases clipped from V and 6 bases from J, the junction kept 6 bases outside the gene matches. CDR3 length equals 15 residues. CDR3 region: CASSPTSGGAKTQYF. For the CDR3, the DNA is TGTGCCAGCAGCCCGACTAGCGGGGGGGCGAAGACCCAGTACTTC.

The V and J genes are TRBV29-1 and TRBJ1-1, with TRBD1 matching over 7 bases. The junction had 8 bases not matched to a gene; V was cut back by 7 bases and J by 0 bases. The CDR3 contains 14 residues. CDR1 is SQVTM, CDR2 ANQGSEA, per germline. In nucleotides, the CDR3 is TGCAGCGGGGCAGGGGGTAAGGTGAACACTGAAGCTTTCTTT. This sequence encodes CSGAGGKVNTEAFF.

This clone was observed a handful of times. The rearrangement uses TRBV19 and TRBJ2-1, with 8 nucleotides matching TRBD1. The junction had 7 bases not matched to a gene; V was cut back by 10 bases and J by 5 bases. Germline V gives CDR1 LNHDA, CDR2 SQIVND (reference sequence). The CDR3 is 13 residues long. The CDR3 loop is CATSGQADNEQFF. The CDR3 nucleotides are TGTGCCACCTCGGGACAGGCCGACAATGAGCAGTTCTTC. The whole variable domain, filled in from reference TRBV19 and TRBJ2-1, reads DGGITQSPKYLFRKEGQNVTLSCEQNLNHDAMYWYRQDPGQGLRLIYYSQIVNDFQKGDIAEGYSVSREKKESFPLTVTSAQKNPTAFYLCATSGQADNEQFFGPGTRLTVL.

This chain joins TRBV9 and TRBJ2-2, with D perhaps matching TRBD1 (5 bases). Per germline, CDR1 SGDLS and CDR2 YYNGEE. V lost 0 bases to trimming and J lost 0 bases, with 9 bases between them. This CDR3 has 16 amino acids. In DNA, the CDR3 is TGTGCCAGCAGCGTAGGTGGCAGGGCGAACACCGGGGAGCTGTTTTTT. It is translated as CASSVGGRANTGELFF.

V gene TRBV9 combines with J gene TRBJ1-4, with unresolved D. V gave up 4 bases and J gave up 0 bases, with 13 bases separating them. The length of the CDR3 is 16 residues. CDR1 is SGDLS, CDR2 YYNGEE, per germline. CDR3: CASSPEVGATNEKLFF. The CDR3 nucleotides are TGTGCCAGCAGCCCCGAGGTGGGTGCAACTAATGAAAAACTGTTTTTT.

This clone was counted only a few times. The gene calls are TRBV6-5 and TRBJ1-1; the D is unclear. The CDR3 sequence is 14 residues long. Per the germline V gene, CDR1 is MNHEY and CDR2 is SVGAGI. The ends were cut back, 6 bases at V and 0 bases at J, with 11 bases in the middle. The CDR3: CASSPGRLNTEAFF. The CDR3, as DNA: TGTGCCAGCAGCCCCGGACGGTTGAACACTGAAGCTTTCTTT.